These 21 T cell receptor beta chains share one sample of origin, sequenced in a study of T cells in Graves' hyperthyroidism and ophthalmopathy. What was amplified from RNA transcripts were TCR beta CDR3 regions. Using the HTBI primer set, a first-round RT-PCR was run on the TCR CDR3. TCRdb re-derived calls from the multiplex PCR reads in MiXCR, one entry per CDR3 protein. The table has more than 500,000 distinct CDR3 sequences, about 16% seen once. The source material was blood. The receptors originated from a woman in her twenties or thirties with Graves' ophthalmopathy.

The chain employs TRBV20-1 and TRBJ2-7, with D perhaps being TRBD1 or TRBD2 (5 bases each). There are 14 residues in the CDR3. The ends were cut back, 1 base at V and 4 bases at J, with 14 bases in the middle. CDR1 and CDR2 from the germline V gene are DFQATT and SNEGSKA (reference sequence). CDR3 sequence: CSARGGVIPYEQYF. The CDR3 DNA reads TGCAGTGCTAGAGGAGGGGTGATTCCATACGAGCAGTACTTC.

At least ten counts were recorded for this clonotype. The genes are TRBV28 and TRBJ1-1; D gene uncertain. The CDR3 length is 13 residues. CDR1 and CDR2 (germline): MDHEN, SYDVKM. The V and J ends lost 2 bases and 5 bases respectively, with 9 bases between them. The CDR3 region is CASSLKGTTEAFF. The CDR3 DNA reads TGTGCCAGCAGTTTAAAGGGTACGACTGAAGCTTTCTTT.

This clonotype was found many times. V usage is TRBV28 and J usage is TRBJ1-4; 10 bases align to TRBD1. Germline V gene data show CDR1 as MDHEN and CDR2 as SYDVKM. V dropped 6 bases and J dropped 10; count of bases not matched to a gene: 8. This CDR3 spans 14 amino acids. The CDR3 sequence is CASSTGQGVRKLFF. CDR3 sequence (DNA): TGTGCCAGCAGCACAGGACAGGGGGTGAGAAAACTGTTTTTT.

This clonotype was observed many times. The gene calls are TRBV20-1 and TRBJ2-3; TRBD1 might be the D (5 bases). V lost 1 base, J lost 2 bases, and 22 bases lay in between. The CDR3 consists of 18 residues. Germline V lookup: CDR1 DFQATT, CDR2 SNEGSKA (reference sequence). The chain's CDR3 is CSARGSGAAGYNTDTQYF. The CDR3 DNA reads TGCAGTGCTAGAGGGAGTGGGGCCGCAGGATACAACACAGATACGCAGTATTTT.

This clonotype was seen many times. The CDR3 bases are TGTGCCAGCAGTTATAGGGCTGGGGCCAACGTCCTGACTTTC. It codes for CASSYRAGANVLTF. V usage is TRBV6-2 or TRBV6-3 and J usage is TRBJ2-6; no clear D. This CDR3 region has 14 residues. Germline V CDR1 and CDR2: MNHEY, SVGEGT. The V end lost 3 bases, the J end lost 2 bases, and 5 bases lay between the germline ends.

The CDR3 nucleotides are TGTGCCAGCAGAATGGGACGGGAGATTTGGTCCCACACTGAAGCTTTCTTT. Protein product: CASRMGREIWSHTEAFF. The chain is built from TRBV6-2 or TRBV6-3 and TRBJ1-1, with D possibly TRBD1 on 5 matching bases. V lost 6 bases to trimming and J lost 3 bases, with 23 bases between them. The CDR3 totals 17 residues. The germline V gene has CDR1 MNHEY and CDR2 SVGEGT.

To note about this clonotype: A much larger clone sits a single nucleotide away, making a read error possible. V gene TRBV29-1 combines with J gene TRBJ2-3, with D possibly being TRBD1 or TRBD2 (6 bases each). In germline, CDR1 is SQVTM, CDR2 ANQGSEA. The CDR3 contains 14 residues. The CDR3 DNA follows: TGCAGCGTTGGGCGGGACAAGGGCACAGGTACGCAGTATTTT. Translating it yields CSVGRDKGTGTQYF.

This clonotype was detected many times. This sequence joins TRBV11-2 and TRBJ2-3; D is possibly TRBD1 or TRBD2 (6 bases each). The germline V gene has CDR1 SGHAT and CDR2 FQNNGV. V lost 0 bases to trimming and J lost 8 bases, with 15 bases between them. The CDR3 contains 15 residues. CDR3: CASSLESGAGGTQYF. The DNA for the CDR3 is TGTGCCAGCAGCTTAGAGTCGGGGGCGGGTGGTACGCAGTATTTT.

This clonotype was counted many times. The chain is built from TRBV28 and TRBJ2-6; no firm D call. The CDR3 consists of 12 residues. V gave up 8 bases and J gave up 4 bases, with 6 bases separating them. Germline loops: CDR1 MDHEN, CDR2 SYDVKM. CDR3 sequence: CASRQGANVLTF. The CDR3 nucleotides are TGTGCCAGCCGTCAGGGGGCCAACGTCCTGACTTTC. The full variable domain, in which reference TRBV28 and TRBJ2-6 provide the parts outside the CDR3, is DVKVTQSSRYLVKRTGEKVFLECVQDMDHENMFWYRQDPGLGLRLIYFSYDVKMKEKGDIPEGYSVSREKKERFSLILESASTNQTSMYLCASRQGANVLTFGAGSRLTVL.

This clonotype was observed a handful of times. The rearrangement joins TRBV7-3 to TRBJ2-3, with D possibly TRBD1 on 7 matching bases. The germline V gene has CDR1 SGHTA and CDR2 FQGTGA. The length of the CDR3 is 16 residues. The germline V and J ends were trimmed by 3 bases and 1 base, with 14 bases remaining between them. The CDR3 reads CASSLFQGGGTDTQYF. CDR3 DNA sequence: TGTGCCAGCAGCTTGTTTCAGGGGGGTGGCACAGATACGCAGTATTTT.

This clonotype came up many times. The V call is TRBV6-1, the J call TRBJ2-1, with 8 positions matching TRBD2. Germline CDR1 reads MNHNS; CDR2 reads SASEGT. V lost 8 bases to trimming and J lost 6 bases; unmatched junction nucleotides: 12. The CDR3 is 15 amino acids. Here the CDR3 reads CASEVWREALNEQFF. In nucleotides, the CDR3 is TGTGCCAGCGAGGTGTGGCGGGAGGCCCTCAATGAGCAGTTCTTC.

This clonotype was observed many times. The chain uses TRBV29-1 and TRBJ1-1, with unresolved D. The germline V gene has CDR1 SQVTM and CDR2 ANQGSEA. V dropped 4 bases and J dropped 0 bases, with 9 bases sitting between them. The CDR3 totals 13 residues. CDR3 nucleotides: TGCAGCGTTGTGGGCAGGCTGAACACTGAAGCTTTCTTT. Amino acid sequence: CSVVGRLNTEAFF.

The genes are TRBV19 and TRBJ2-5, with 11 bases aligning to TRBD1. J was trimmed by 5 bases and V by 5 bases; bases with no gene match: 10. Germline V gives CDR1 LNHDA, CDR2 SQIVND (reference sequence). CDR3 length equals 16 residues. CDR3 in amino acids: CASSPGGTGGLETQYF. The CDR3 region has the DNA TGTGCCAGTAGTCCTGGCGGGACAGGGGGGTTGGAGACCCAGTACTTC.

This clonotype was seen many times. The V call is TRBV28, the J call TRBJ2-1; no definite D call. This CDR3 region has 15 residues. Germline CDR1 and CDR2: MDHEN and SYDVKM. V lost 6 bases and J lost 5, with 17 bases in between. Written as DNA, the CDR3 is TGTGCCAGCAGATCACAAACAAGGACCCACAATGAGCAGTTCTTC. Translation gives CASRSQTRTHNEQFF.

The V and J genes are TRBV15 and TRBJ2-2, with TRBD2 matching over 15 bases. The V and J ends lost 5 bases and 6 bases, in that order; junction bases with no gene match: 10. This CDR3 has 18 amino acids. The V gene's germline CDR1 is LNHNV and CDR2 YYDKDF (reference sequence). The CDR3: CATSSPGTSGRRAGELFF. CDR3 sequence (DNA): TGTGCCACCAGCTCCCCCGGGACTAGCGGGAGGAGGGCCGGGGAGCTGTTTTTT.

This clonotype was observed many times. V gene TRBV11-3 combines with J gene TRBJ2-1; the D is unclear. Trimming shortened V by 5 bases and J by 5 bases, and 10 bases separated the two germline ends. The CDR3 runs to 13 residues. The germline CDR1 and CDR2 sequences are SGHNT and YENEEA. This CDR3 reads CASSPTLNNEQFF. CDR3 in DNA: TGTGCCAGCAGCCCTACACTGAACAATGAGCAGTTCTTC.

In this sample, this clonotype turned up many times. This sequence joins TRBV2 and TRBJ2-1; a possible D gene is TRBD2 (6 bases). CDR1 and CDR2 from the germline V gene are SNHLY and FYNNEI. Deletions cut 4 bases from V and 7 bases from J, with 17 bases between. This CDR3 region has 15 residues. The CDR3 nucleotides are TGTGCCAGCAGTGGGACTTCCGGGGGATTAAATGAGCAGTTCTTC. Residues: CASSGTSGGLNEQFF.

Only a few counts were recorded for this clonotype. The chain couples TRBV10-3 to TRBJ2-3; 9 bases fit TRBD1. CDR1 and CDR2 (germline): ENHRY, SYGVKD. The CDR3 covers 15 residues. Trimming removed 6 bases from V and 4 bases from J; junction bases left unmatched: 8. The CDR3 region is CAISSGQGVPDTQYF. CDR3 bases: TGTGCCATCAGCTCGGGACAGGGTGTCCCAGATACGCAGTATTTT.

Of note for this clonotype: One end of the junction fails to match germline, which may point to a read error. The chain employs TRBV6-2 or TRBV6-3 and TRBJ2-7; D is undetermined. In germline, CDR1 is MNHEY, CDR2 SVGEGT. This CDR3 spans 11 amino acids. CDR3 sequence reads: CASSYLYGQYF. The CDR3 nucleotides are TGTGCCAGCAGTTATTTATACGGGCAGTACTTC.

The genes are TRBV5-4 and TRBJ1-5, with 7 bases identical to TRBD1. The trim removed 0 bases at V and 1 base at J, leaving 1 base unmatched. Germline V CDR1 and CDR2: SGHNT, YYREEE (reference sequence). The CDR3 spans 15 residues. CDR3 DNA: TGTGCCAGCAGCTTGGAAGGGGGCAGCAATCAGCCCCAGCATTTT. Its protein product is CASSLEGGSNQPQHF.

The J gene is TRBJ2-7, the V gene TRBV29-1; D tentatively fits TRBD1 or TRBD2 (6 bases each). The CDR3 is made up of 13 amino acids. The germline V and J ends were trimmed by 3 bases and 5 bases, with 14 bases remaining between them. Germline V gene lookup returns CDR1 SQVTM and CDR2 ANQGSEA. The CDR3 loop reads CSVDLQGRHEQYF. CDR3 in DNA: TGCAGCGTTGATCTCCAGGGGAGGCACGAGCAGTACTTC.